The rows below give T cell receptor beta chains drawn from one sample of a study of cytomegalovirus exposure and HLA in healthy donors. Method: immunoSEQ multiplex PCR; TCRdb's copy keeps in-frame clones and lacks some. Counted here are about 140,000 clones, roughly 79% occurring once; the ten biggest clones make up approximately 2.8%. The material sequenced was PBMCs. Every receptor here comes from a male donor in good health and CMV-seronegative. Both conserved end residues are part of each CDR3. D genes are given only for firm matches. Clone size is not always given. Where it is, it says once, few, many or a class for expanded clones.

j_gene: TRBJ2-7; d_gene: TRBD1; v_gene: TRBV7-9; abundance: few; CDR3aa: CASSFRDSPYEQYF; CDR3nt: TGTGCCAGCAGCTTCCGGGACAGTCCCTACGAGCAGTACTTC
j_gene: TRBJ1-2; d_gene: -; v_gene: TRBV5-1; abundance: -; CDR3aa: CASSPEGRYYGYTF; CDR3nt: TGCGCCAGCAGCCCTGAGGGGAGGTATTATGGCTACACCTTC
j_gene: TRBJ1-5; d_gene: -; v_gene: TRBV19; abundance: -; CDR3aa: CASSILVREDQPQHF; CDR3nt: TGTGCCAGTAGTATTTTGGTCAGGGAAGATCAGCCCCAGCATTTT
j_gene: TRBJ2-5; d_gene: TRBD2; v_gene: TRBV4-1; abundance: -; CDR3aa: CASSQDTGLAVQETQYF; CDR3nt: TGCGCCAGCAGCCAAGATACCGGACTAGCGGTCCAAGAGACCCAGTACTTC
j_gene: TRBJ1-4; d_gene: -; v_gene: TRBV25-1; abundance: -; CDR3aa: CASSDDEKLFF; CDR3nt: TGTGCCAGCAGTGACGATGAAAAACTGTTTTTT
j_gene: TRBJ1-5; d_gene: TRBD1; v_gene: TRBV6-5; abundance: once; CDR3aa: CASSRGQLQPQHF; CDR3nt: TGTGCCAGCAGCCGGGGACAGCTTCAGCCCCAGCATTTT
j_gene: TRBJ2-2; d_gene: TRBD2; v_gene: TRBV19; abundance: once; CDR3aa: CASSLAGDTGELFF; CDR3nt: TGTGCCAGTAGCTTAGCGGGAGACACCGGGGAGCTGTTTTTT
j_gene: TRBJ1-2; d_gene: -; v_gene: TRBV7-9; abundance: -; CDR3aa: CASSFGGDRYGYTF; CDR3nt: TGTGCCAGCAGCTTCGGAGGGGATCGGTATGGCTACACCTTC
j_gene: TRBJ2-3; d_gene: TRBD1; v_gene: TRBV30; abundance: -; CDR3aa: CAWRQLGQGAITQYF; CDR3nt: TGTGCCTGGAGGCAATTGGGACAGGGGGCGATTACGCAGTATTTT
j_gene: TRBJ2-5; d_gene: -; v_gene: TRBV7-3; abundance: -; CDR3aa: CASSSEYQETQYF; CDR3nt: TGTGCCAGCAGCTCCGAGTACCAAGAGACCCAGTACTTC
j_gene: TRBJ2-3; d_gene: TRBD2; v_gene: TRBV19; abundance: -; CDR3aa: CASRHVSGGADTQYF; CDR3nt: TGTGCCAGTCGGCACGTTAGCGGGGGGGCAGATACGCAGTATTTT